This T cell receptor beta chain was captured by sequencing in a study of cytomegalovirus exposure and HLA in healthy donors. In regard to this clone: Its matching antigen is unknown.

Although they were nominally healthy when sampled, donors likely had unrecorded immune exposures. Primers: 60 Vbeta forward and 13 Jbeta reverse. The repertoire was sequenced with immunoSEQ multiplex PCR; TCRdb's copy has only in-frame clones and lacks some. The sample yields fewer than 250,000 clones, just under 75% seen once. The germline gives CDR1 SGHTA, CDR2 FQGNSA. This CDR3 region has 15 residues. Trimming took off 5 bases at V and 5 bases at J, with 18 bases between the two ends. Whole-study results and caveats: Sequencing likely caused a cluster of highly shared sequence variants.

Sequencing was carried out using PBMCs. This TCR came from a man younger than 45 in good health and CMV-seropositive. The chain combines TRBV7-2 with TRBJ1-2; a weak D match, TRBD1 (6 bases). This CDR3 is CASSLMGQDPYGYTF. As DNA, the CDR3 is TGTGCCAGCAGCCTCATGGGACAAGACCCTTATGGCTACACCTTC. Complete variable domain (other parts from reference TRBV7-2 and TRBJ1-2): GAGVSQSPSNKVTEKGKDVELRCDPISGHTALYWYRQSLGQGLEFLIYFQGNSAPDKSGLPSDRFSAERTGGSVSTLTIQRTQQEDSAVYLCASSLMGQDPYGYTFGSGTRLTVV.